What follows describes a single T cell receptor (beta chain). The method was immunoSEQ multiplex PCR; TCRdb's version includes in-frame clones alone and lacks a portion of them. Altogether roughly 410,000 clones are present, 96% being singletons, with the ten largest covering more than 0.3%. The donor cohort consisted entirely of Caucasian adults residing in Nashville, Tennessee. These data are taken from a study of shared clonotypes between healthy human individuals. At the level of the study: CD4 naive cells filled three plates per donor, CD4 memory three, CD8 naive two and CD8 memory one.

CDR3 length: 14 residues. Germline-derived CDR1 and CDR2 are SGHRS and YFSETQ. V was trimmed by 3 bases and J by 1 base, leaving 11 bases between them. The receptor's source is a young man in good health. The sequenced sample was memory CD8+ T cells sorted from blood. Subset here: CD45RO+ cells pooled with CCR7-negative TemRA cells. The rearrangement uses TRBV5-1 and TRBJ2-7; D is unresolved. The CDR3, as DNA: TGCGCCAGCAGCTCCTTGGACGGTTCCTACGAGCAGTACTTC. It encodes CASSSLDGSYEQYF.